What follows are 25 T cell receptor beta chains derived from one specimen sequenced in a study of cytomegalovirus exposure and HLA in healthy donors. Data came from immunoSEQ multiplex PCR; TCRdb stores just in-frame clones and leaves some out. This table holds hundreds of thousands of clones, more than 75% found once. The sample was PBMCs. The receptors shown here come from a young man in good health and CMV-seropositive.

The CDR3 spells CASSYSWRGGFDEQYF. The CDR3 coding sequence is TGTGCCAGCAGTTACTCGTGGCGAGGGGGCTTCGACGAGCAGTACTTC. The gene calls are TRBV6-5 and TRBJ2-7; 7 positions match TRBD1. Germline lookup yields CDR1 MNHEY and CDR2 SVGAGI. CDR3 length equals 16 residues. The trim removed 0 bases at V and 5 bases at J, leaving 10 bases unmatched.

This chain connects TRBV6-5 to TRBJ2-5; 12 nucleotides match TRBD2. Germline CDR1 MNHEY, CDR2 SVGAGI. The CDR3 extends over 16 amino acids. J lost 2 bases, V lost 4 bases, and 5 bases had no gene match. For the CDR3, the DNA is TGTGCCAGCAGTTTCCTAGCGGGAGGGGGACAAGAGACCCAGTACTTC. It translates to CASSFLAGGGQETQYF.

The chain combines TRBV6-4 with TRBJ1-2, with D maybe TRBD1 (5 bases). The V gene lost 6 bases and the J gene lost 7 bases, with 12 bases spanning the gap. The CDR3 has 12 residues. The germline gives CDR1 MRHNA, CDR2 SNTAGT. CDR3 protein: CASSQEGFGYTF. Written as DNA, the CDR3 is TGTGCCAGCAGCCAAGAGGGGTTTGGCTACACCTTC.

This sequence joins TRBV5-6 and TRBJ2-3, with D unclear. The V end lost 6 bases, the J end lost 5 bases, and 16 bases lay between the germline ends. The germline gives CDR1 SGHDT, CDR2 YYEEEE. CDR3 length equals 14 residues. CDR3 nucleotide sequence: TGTGCCAGCAAAAAAAACCGGGCGCAAGATACGCAGTATTTT. Translation gives CASKKNRAQDTQYF. Full variable domain (missing parts from reference TRBV5-6 and TRBJ2-3): DAGVTQSPTHLIKTRGQQVTLRCSPKSGHDTVSWYQQALGQGPQFIFQYYEEEERQRGNFPDRFSGHQFPNYSSELNVNALLLGDSALYLCASKKNRAQDTQYFGPGTRLTVL.

The count of this clone is one. The genes are TRBV2 and TRBJ1-2; maybe TRBD1 (5 bases). Trimming cost V 5 bases and J 3 bases, with 16 bases left between them. The germline V gene encodes CDR1 SNHLY and CDR2 FYNNEI. The CDR3 spans 15 residues. The DNA of the CDR3 is TGTGCCAGCAGTCTAACCCGGGACGCTCACTATGGCTACACCTTC. It is translated as CASSLTRDAHYGYTF. The complete variable domain, with remaining parts taken from reference TRBV2 and TRBJ1-2, reads EPEVTQTPSHQVTQMGQEVILRCVPISNHLYFYWYRQILGQKVEFLVSFYNNEISEKSEIFDDQFSVERPDGSNFTLKIRSTKLEDSAMYFCASSLTRDAHYGYTFGSGTRLTVV.

This clone was counted a few times. The chain couples TRBV12-5 to TRBJ1-5, with D possibly TRBD1 on 6 matching bases. V dropped 6 bases and J dropped 0 bases, with 12 bases sitting between them. This CDR3 has 15 amino acids. Germline-derived CDR1 and CDR2 are LGHNT and FRNRAP. The CDR3 reads CASGYRDYSNQPQHF. CDR3 nucleotides: TGTGCTAGTGGCTACAGGGATTATAGCAATCAGCCCCAGCATTTT.

V and J are TRBV5-5 and TRBJ2-7, with a possible D match to TRBD1 (6 bases). The ends were cut back, 3 bases at V and 3 bases at J, with 10 bases in the middle. Germline CDR1 SGHKS, CDR2 YYEKEE (reference sequence). There are 13 residues in the CDR3. DNA of the CDR3: TGTGCCAGCAGCTCCGGGACACTCTACGAGCAGTACTTC. Translation: CASSSGTLYEQYF.

V usage is TRBV19 and J usage is TRBJ1-1; D may be TRBD1 (6 bases). This CDR3 has 13 amino acids. Deletions cut 6 bases from V and 4 bases from J, with 12 bases between. Germline CDR1 reads LNHDA; CDR2 reads SQIVND (reference sequence). The CDR3 reads CASRSRGFTEAFF. Written as DNA, the CDR3 is TGTGCCAGTAGAAGCAGGGGTTTCACTGAAGCTTTCTTT.

The genes are TRBV2 and TRBJ2-1; no clear D. The CDR3 extends over 14 amino acids. Germline CDR1 SNHLY, CDR2 FYNNEI. Trimming shortened V by 2 bases and J by 5 bases, and 10 bases separated the two germline ends. CDR3 bases: TGTGCCAGCAGTGAATCCCGAAACGACAATGAGCAGTTCTTC. Translated, it gives CASSESRNDNEQFF.

The V gene is TRBV4-1, the J gene TRBJ1-1, with D possibly TRBD1 on 6 matching bases. Germline lookup yields CDR1 MGHRA and CDR2 YSYEKL. V gave up 3 bases and J gave up 3 bases, with 14 bases separating them. The CDR3 is 15 amino acids. This CDR3 is CASSQGRGRDTEAFF. CDR3 nucleotides: TGCGCCAGCAGCCAGGGGAGGGGGAGGGACACTGAAGCTTTCTTT.

The chain recombines TRBV7-6 with TRBJ2-7; 7 nucleotides match TRBD2. The length of the CDR3 is 13 residues. V lost 5 bases, J lost 3 bases, and 4 bases stayed unmatched. CDR1 is SGHVS and CDR2 is FNYEAQ in the germline V gene. DNA of the CDR3: TGTGCCAGCAGCGTTGGACTAGTCTACGAGCAGTACTTC. Residues: CASSVGLVYEQYF.

This chain joins TRBV2 and TRBJ2-7; 7 bases are shared with TRBD1. CDR1 and CDR2 (germline): SNHLY, FYNNEI. Trimming took 5 bases from V and 5 from J; bases not matched to a gene: 3. The length of the CDR3 is 12 residues. The CDR3 DNA is TGTGCCAGCAGTCAGACAGGGAACGAGCAGTACTTC. This gives the protein CASSQTGNEQYF.

The chain uses TRBV27 and TRBJ1-5, with TRBD1 matching over 11 bases. V lost 6 bases and J lost 7; bases outside the gene matches: 8. Looked up from germline, CDR1 is MNHEY and CDR2 is SMNVEV (reference sequence). The CDR3 is 15 amino acids. The CDR3, as DNA: TGTGCCAGCAGACCGGGACAGGGGGTAATGCAGCCCCAGCATTTT. It encodes CASRPGQGVMQPQHF.

V and J are TRBV6-5 and TRBJ1-5; D is unresolved. Germline lookup yields CDR1 MNHEY and CDR2 SVGAGI. Trimming stripped 0 bases from V and 2 bases from J, with 5 bases between. This CDR3 is built from 14 residues. CDR3 bases: TGTGCCAGCAGTTACTCCCGGGGCAATCAGCCCCAGCATTTT. Its translation is CASSYSRGNQPQHF.

The chain uses TRBV2 and TRBJ2-2; D is uncertain. Trimming left V 5 bases short and J 2 bases short, with 9 bases between. The germline gives CDR1 SNHLY, CDR2 FYNNEI. The CDR3 runs 14 residues. The CDR3 bases are TGTGCCAGCAGTCGGACGGTAAACACCGGGGAGCTGTTTTTT. It yields the protein CASSRTVNTGELFF.

The J gene is TRBJ2-3, the V gene TRBV29-1, with D maybe TRBD1 (5 bases). CDR1 is SQVTM and CDR2 is ANQGSEA in the germline V gene. V gave up 7 bases and J gave up 0 bases, with 20 bases separating them. The CDR3 contains 16 residues. The CDR3 DNA reads TGCAGCGGGTCGACGGCAGGGTTCACTAGCACAGATACGCAGTATTTT. This translates into CSGSTAGFTSTDTQYF.

The chain has TRBV5-6 and TRBJ1-1; 7 bases are shared with TRBD1. After removal of 0 bases from V and 8 bases from J, the junction contained 7 bases not matched to a gene. Germline V CDR1 and CDR2: SGHDT, YYEEEE. The CDR3 length is 14 residues. In nucleotides, the CDR3 is TGTGCCAGCAGCTTGGTCGGTGGAGGGGGCGAAGCTTTCTTT. The encoded protein is CASSLVGGGGEAFF.

The chain links TRBV5-4 to TRBJ2-7, with TRBD1 matching 7 bases. The junction had 5 bases not matched to a gene; V was cut back by 2 bases and J by 0 bases. Per germline, CDR1 SGHNT and CDR2 YYREEE (reference sequence). This CDR3 spans 15 amino acids. CDR3 loop: CASSLGDSLSYEQYF. The CDR3 DNA is TGTGCCAGCAGCTTAGGGGACAGCCTCTCCTACGAGCAGTACTTC. Combining the CDR3 with reference TRBV5-4 and TRBJ2-7 gives the whole variable domain ETGVTQSPTHLIKTRGQQVTLRCSSQSGHNTVSWYQQALGQGPQFIFQYYREEENGRGNFPPRFSGLQFPNYSSELNVNALELDDSALYLCASSLGDSLSYEQYFGPGTRLTVT.

The chain recombines TRBV9 with TRBJ1-3; a possible D gene is TRBD1 (5 bases). V shed 1 base and J shed 0 bases, with 8 bases lying between them. The CDR3 is 15 residues long. Looked up from germline, CDR1 is SGDLS and CDR2 is YYNGEE. Here the CDR3 DNA reads TGTGCCAGCAGCGTACAGGGATACTCTGGAAACACCATATATTTT. As protein: CASSVQGYSGNTIYF.

V is TRBV7-9 and J is TRBJ2-1; 9 bases line up with TRBD2. Germline V gene lookup returns CDR1 SEHNR and CDR2 FQNEAQ (reference sequence). This CDR3 region has 16 residues. V was clipped by 5 bases and J by 2 bases; unmatched bases: 7. As DNA, the CDR3 is TGTGCCAGCAGCCCCCAGACTAGCGGACCCTACAATGAGCAGTTCTTC. As protein: CASSPQTSGPYNEQFF.

The genes are TRBV4-2 and TRBJ2-7; 9 bases align to TRBD1. The V and J ends lost 0 bases and 5 bases, in that order; junction bases with no gene match: 5. CDR1 and CDR2 from the germline V gene are LGHNA and YNFKEQ. This CDR3 comprises 15 residues. The CDR3 bases are TGTGCCAGCAGCCAAGATAGGGACAGGGTCAACGAGCAGTACTTC. Protein: CASSQDRDRVNEQYF.

The chain carries TRBV5-6 and TRBJ2-7; 7 nucleotides align to TRBD2. In germline, CDR1 is SGHDT, CDR2 YYEEEE. The V gene end was trimmed by 4 bases and the J gene end by 6 bases; junction bases not matched to a gene: 10. This CDR3 has 14 amino acids. CDR3 in DNA: TGTGCCAGCAGCCTAGGGCTAGCGGTCTCCGAGCAGTACTTC. As protein: CASSLGLAVSEQYF.

The chain is built from TRBV27 and TRBJ2-7; TRBD1 might be the D (5 bases). The V gene's germline CDR1 is MNHEY and CDR2 SMNVEV (reference sequence). V lost 6 bases to trimming and J lost 3 bases, with 12 bases between them. The CDR3 has 13 amino acids. DNA of the CDR3: TGTGCCAGCAGAAGACAGTTGAACTACGAGCAGTACTTC. Its translation is CASRRQLNYEQYF.

The table lists this clone with a few counts. V gene TRBV2 combines with J gene TRBJ2-7; 7 nucleotides align to TRBD1. Germline V lookup: CDR1 SNHLY, CDR2 FYNNEI. V shed 2 bases and J 2 bases; nucleotides not matched to a gene: 6. CDR3 size: 15 residues. CDR3 bases: TGTGCCAGCAGTGAAATGGGACAGCCTACCTACGAGCAGTACTTC. Translated, it gives CASSEMGQPTYEQYF.

V and J are TRBV6-5 and TRBJ1-1; D remains unclear. Germline CDR1 and CDR2: MNHEY and SVGAGI. The V end lost 2 bases, the J end lost 5 bases, and 15 bases lay between the germline ends. This CDR3 region has 15 residues. CDR3: CASSYGRPLGTEAFF. As DNA, the CDR3 is TGTGCCAGCAGTTACGGTAGGCCCCTCGGGACTGAAGCTTTCTTT.